This T cell receptor beta chain was identified in a study of shared clonotypes between healthy human individuals (dated by TCRdb to 2018 to 2021). The study in broad terms: A couple of women and three men aged 18 to 49 years were included in the cohort. Libraries were prepared and TCR repertoires were sequenced by different laboratories using diverse techniques, in order to increase sequencing depth and limit assay-specific biases. Per donor, three plates each were used for CD4 naive and CD4 memory, two for CD8 naive, and one for CD8 memory. Per donor, leukapheresis produced somewhere between about 0.9 and 9 billion PBMCs. Blood TCR repertoires of about five healthy adults were deeply sequenced to estimate repertoire size and the extent of clonotype sharing between individuals. Paper-wide results and their limitations: Incomplete sequencing was indicated by rarefaction of sorted-subset datasets, despite the large sequencing depth. Pairwise subsampling led to the expectation that sequencing depth would affect the degree of clonotype sharing among donors. Sampling was limited to blood, and TCR repertoires in tissue likely differ from TCR repertoires in blood. Clonotypes shared by all four sorted-subset donors showed higher generation probabilities than non-shared clonotypes. When a handful of donors were compared, the shared fraction of clonotypes was about 5% for naive CD4, approximately 3.5% for naive CD8, 2% to 2.5% for memory CD4, and less than 0.45% for memory CD8. Larger estimated clonotype richness was generally found for naive subsets than for memory subsets. The small number of donors limited the genetic and exposure-history diversity represented.

A remark on this clone: The antigen it recognizes is unknown. The record has no base qualities; no much larger clone is one base away.

Donors were healthy HIV-negative adults with no recently reported acute infections or vaccinations. All donors were Caucasian adults living in Nashville, Tennessee, USA. CD4+ T cells were enriched through magnetic negative selection, after which naive cells were positively selected on CD45RA and the remaining negative fraction served as the memory subset. Blood was obtained by leukapheresis, after which PBMCs were separated by Ficoll-Histopaque density gradient centrifugation and cryopreserved in liquid nitrogen vapor phase. Analytical flow cytometry was used to check the purity and quantity of every magnetically sorted T cell population. Genomic DNA was isolated from each sorted fraction and quantified by UV absorbance on a Nanodrop 2000c. Between the V and J ends, shortened by 4 bases and 0 bases respectively, the junction contains 7 bases. CDR1 and CDR2 were assigned from the germline V gene as SGHTA and FQGTGA. CDR3 length: 15 amino acids, cysteine to phenylalanine. Only the CDR3 portion is preserved as DNA: 45 bases, with reading frame beginning at the first base.

Using the deep immunoSEQ assay, multiplex PCR amplified TCR CDR3 regions from genomic DNA. Genomic DNA extracted from each cell subset was distributed evenly over all wells of several immunoSEQ 96-well plates, and each plate served as one replicate. Each replicate PCR for sorted subsets received about 210 ng genomic DNA, equal to roughly 29,000 T cell genomes. Purified libraries were quantified with a Qubit 3.0 fluorometer, sized on a Bioanalyzer 2100, and re-quantified with the KAPA Library Quantification kit. Every immunoSEQ 96-well plate was sequenced on a separate single-read 150-cycle Illumina NextSeq 550 flow cell. The published analysis was carried out like this. The immunoSEQ output contained only junctional sequences without quality scores, so filtering could not match that applied to full-length reads. Sequences were annotated with PyIR, a Python wrapper for IgBLAST v1.9, and V/J genes and CDR3 were assigned using IMGT germline references. Reads with weak V/J assignments (E-value above 1e-6), missing CDR3, stop codons, out-of-frame junctions, or ambiguous translated residues were removed. A V3J clonotype was defined by an identical inferred V gene, J gene, and CDR3 amino acid sequence. Percentage overlap between repertoires was computed as shared unique clonotypes divided by the size of the smaller repertoire. Three approaches were used to assess repertoire richness: RTK rarefaction, the Chao1 estimator, and Recon v2.1 estimates of unobserved clonotypes. Generation probabilities for all TCRbeta clonotypes obtained by the gDNA method from a few donors were computed using OLGA. This is the immuneACCESS table as TCRdb keeps it, with only in-frame sequences that have V and J called. A part of the clones is gone; compared with another copy, unresolved V genes explain less than half, and the rest is unexplained. V and J calls and clone size are given by that table; D and trimming were obtained from the DNA. Counted in this sample were under 2.5 million clones; roughly 90% of them appeared once. 0.37% of the sample is in the top ten clones.

The sequence was collected from a man aged 18 to 30 in good health. Some clones in this sample may be carry-over from other donors' samples. The chain couples TRBV7-3 to TRBJ2-6; no D gene is confidently identified. Sample: naive CD4+ T cells from PBMCs. What this sample's cell subset or site label stands for: CD45RA+ positively selected. The CDR3 amino acid sequence is: CASSSGLSGANVLTF. The DNA is as follows: TGTGCCAGCAGCTCCGGTCTCTCTGGGGCCAACGTCCTGACTTTC.